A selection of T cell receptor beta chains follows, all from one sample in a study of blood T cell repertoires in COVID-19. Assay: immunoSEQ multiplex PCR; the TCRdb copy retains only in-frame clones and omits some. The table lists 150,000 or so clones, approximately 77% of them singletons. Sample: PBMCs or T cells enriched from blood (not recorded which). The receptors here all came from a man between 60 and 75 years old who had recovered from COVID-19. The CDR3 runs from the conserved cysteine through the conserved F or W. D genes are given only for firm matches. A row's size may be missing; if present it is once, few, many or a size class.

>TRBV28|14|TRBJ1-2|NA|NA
TGTGCCAGCAGTTTGGGGGCGGAGCCCCATGGCTACACCTTC
CASSLGAEPHGYTF
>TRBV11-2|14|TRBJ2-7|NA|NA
TGTGCCAGCAGCTTGGGCTCGATCGACTACGAGCAGTACTTC
CASSLGSIDYEQYF
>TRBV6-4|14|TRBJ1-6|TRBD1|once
TGTGCCAGCAGAGGGACAGATTCTAATTCACCCCTCCACTTT
CASRGTDSNSPLHF
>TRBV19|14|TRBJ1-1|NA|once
TGTGCCAGCAGGCCACCAACAGCGAACACTGAAGCTTTCTTT
CASRPPTANTEAFF
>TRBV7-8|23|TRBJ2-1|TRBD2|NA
TGTGCCAGCAGCCCAACGAGTGAACTGGGGTGGACTAGCGGGAGTCGGTATATTGATGAGCAGTTCTTC
CASSPTSELGWTSGSRYIDEQFF
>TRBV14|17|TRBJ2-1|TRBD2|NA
TGTGCCAGCAGCCAAGATGAAGTAGCGGGGGGGCTCGATGAGCAGTTCTTC
CASSQDEVAGGLDEQFF
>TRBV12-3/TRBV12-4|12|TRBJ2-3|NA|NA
TGTGCCAGCAGCGCCATAGTGGATACGCAGTATTTT
CASSAIVDTQYF
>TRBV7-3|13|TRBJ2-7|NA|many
TGTGCCAGCAGCTTAAAACAGGGCAGGAGCCTGTACTTC
CASSLKQGRSLYF
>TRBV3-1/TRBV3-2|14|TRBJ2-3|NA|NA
TGTGCCAGCAGCCAAGCAACGGGGTTAGATACGCAGTATTTT
CASSQATGLDTQYF
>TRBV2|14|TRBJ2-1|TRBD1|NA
TGTGCCAGCAGTGCGGGACAGGGGATAGGAGAGCAGTTCTTC
CASSAGQGIGEQFF
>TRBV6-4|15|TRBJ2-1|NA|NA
TGTGCCAGCAGTGACTCTAGCGGCTCCTACAATGAGCAGTTCTTC
CASSDSSGSYNEQFF
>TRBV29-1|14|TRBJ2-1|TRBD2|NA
TGCAGCGTTGAATTGCGGGGGGCAGACAATGAGCAGTTCTTC
CSVELRGADNEQFF
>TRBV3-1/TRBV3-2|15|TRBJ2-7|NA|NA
TGTGCCAGCAGCCAAGTACCGGGAGCCTACATAGAGCAGTACTTC
CASSQVPGAYIEQYF
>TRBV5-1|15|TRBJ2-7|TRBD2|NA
TGCGCCAGCAGCTTGACTACTAGCGGGAGCCCCGAGCAGTACTTC
CASSLTTSGSPEQYF
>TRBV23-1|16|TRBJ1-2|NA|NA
TGCGCCAGCCCTCCCCCCGCTGGGGGGTATAACTATGGCTACACCTTC
CASPPPAGGYNYGYTF
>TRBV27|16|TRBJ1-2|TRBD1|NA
TGTGCCAGCAGTTTAATGCAGGGGGCTGAAGGAGGTGGCTACACCTTC
CASSLMQGAEGGGYTF
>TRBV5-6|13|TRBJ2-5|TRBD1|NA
TGTGCCAGCAGCTTCCGACAGGGAGAGACCCAGTACTTC
CASSFRQGETQYF
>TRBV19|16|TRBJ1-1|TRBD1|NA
TGTGCCAGTAGTAGACAGGGGGCCATAGGCGGCACTGAAGCTTTCTTT
CASSRQGAIGGTEAFF
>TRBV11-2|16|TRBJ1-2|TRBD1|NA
TGTGCCAGCAGCTTAGATCCAGGGGGCAGGGGGCGCGGCTACACCTTC
CASSLDPGGRGRGYTF
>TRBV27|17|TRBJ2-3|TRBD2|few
TGTGCCAGCAGTGCCACGCTTTACGAGCGGGAGACGGATACGCAGTATTTT
CASSATLYERETDTQYF
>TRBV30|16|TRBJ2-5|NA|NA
TGTGCCTGGAGTGGAGATGCAGGGTTAGGCCGAGAGACCCAGTACTTC
CAWSGDAGLGRETQYF
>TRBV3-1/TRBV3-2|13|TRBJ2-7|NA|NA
TGTGCCAGCAACGGACAGGGAGGGGGCGAGCAGTACTTC
CASNGQGGGEQYF
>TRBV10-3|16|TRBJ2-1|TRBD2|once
TGTGCCAGCCAGCAAAGCGGGGGGGGGACTGGTAATGAGCAGTTCTTC
CASQQSGGGTGNEQFF
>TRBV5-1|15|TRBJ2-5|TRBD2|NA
TGCGCCAGCTTCCTGAGCGCTAGCGGACAAGAGACCCAGTACTTC
CASFLSASGQETQYF
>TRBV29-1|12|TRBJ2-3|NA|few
TGCAGCGAGGGCAGGGAGACAGATACGCAGTATTTT
CSEGRETDTQYF
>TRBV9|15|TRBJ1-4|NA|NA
TGTGCCAGCAGCGTTTACGCACTTGGTAATGAAAAACTGTTTTTT
CASSVYALGNEKLFF
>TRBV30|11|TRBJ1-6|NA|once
TGTGCCTTCCGCGGGGAGACACCCCTCCACTTT
CAFRGETPLHF
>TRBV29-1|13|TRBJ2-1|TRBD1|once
TGCAGCGTTGACCGGACAGGGTCCGGGGAGCAGTTCTTC
CSVDRTGSGEQFF
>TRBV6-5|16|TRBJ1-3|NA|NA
TGTGCCAGCAGTTACTCTGGGGGGGCTCTCGGAAACACCATATATTTT
CASSYSGGALGNTIYF
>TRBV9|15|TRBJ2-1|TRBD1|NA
TGTGCCAGCAGCGTAGGGGACAGGGCTTACAATGAGCAGTTCTTC
CASSVGDRAYNEQFF